Reported below is one TCR beta chain. Its antigen is unknown. Some clones are missing from TCRdb's copy, which holds only in-frame ones; the method was immunoSEQ multiplex PCR. The sample has some 740,000 clones; 92% are singletons. CDR1 and CDR2 (germline): SGHVS, FQNEAQ. Losses at the gene ends were 5 bases for V and 7 bases for J; bases not matched to a gene: 6. The CDR3 is 13 amino acids. These data originate in a study of shared clonotypes between healthy human individuals. The wider study: Plates per donor: three CD4 naive, three CD4 memory, two CD8 naive, one CD8 memory.

CD45RO-negative cells were positively selected for CCR7, leaving out terminally differentiated effector memory CD45RA+ cells. Whole-study findings and limits: The study generally estimated greater richness for naive than memory subsets. A limitation of the genetic and exposure-history diversity represented arose from few donors. Four donors shared about 4.8% of their naive CD4 clonotypes.

The sequence was collected from a man aged 25-45 years in good health. V and J are TRBV7-8 and TRBJ2-7; 9 bases agree with TRBD1. The sequenced sample consisted of naive CD8+ T cells sorted from blood. The CDR3 DNA reads as TGTGCCAGCAGCAGGACAGGGGCGTTAGAGCAGTACTTC. It codes for CASSRTGALEQYF.